These 19 T cell receptor beta chains came from one sample sequenced in a study of blood T cell repertoires in COVID-19. TCRdb's copy holds only in-frame clones and misses some; the assay was immunoSEQ multiplex PCR. The sample contains some 120,000 clones, 85% of which appear only once. Sequencing was carried out using peripheral blood. The receptors originated from a woman aged 80 or over with COVID-19, enrolled during active disease.

The chain couples TRBV7-8 to TRBJ2-1; the match to TRBD2 covers 9 bases. The CDR3 contains 15 residues. J was trimmed by 6 bases and V by 3 bases; bases with no gene match: 6. The germline CDR1 and CDR2 sequences are SGHVS and FQNEAQ. CDR3 nucleotide sequence: TGTGCCAGCAGCTTCGGTCTAGCGGGGTTCAATGAGCAGTTCTTC. Translating gives CASSFGLAGFNEQFF.

The chain couples TRBV27 to TRBJ1-1; D remains unclear. The CDR3 spans 14 residues. V dropped 4 bases and J dropped 6 bases, with 15 bases sitting between them. Looked up from germline, CDR1 is MNHEY and CDR2 is SMNVEV (reference sequence). The CDR3 here is CASSSYTIGAEAFF. As DNA, the CDR3 is TGTGCCAGCAGTTCTTATACCATCGGAGCTGAAGCTTTCTTT.

The rearrangement joins TRBV7-2 to TRBJ2-3, with 8 bases that match TRBD1. With 5 bases clipped from V and 3 bases from J, the junction kept 10 bases outside the gene matches. Germline lookup yields CDR1 SGHTA and CDR2 FQGNSA. CDR3 length: 16 residues. CDR3 nucleotides: TGTGCCAGCAGCCTCTCCGGACAGGGTGTGACAGATACGCAGTATTTT. Its translation is CASSLSGQGVTDTQYF.

The genes are TRBV5-1 and TRBJ2-7, with 9 bases identical to TRBD2. Germline CDR1 reads SGHRS; CDR2 reads YFSETQ. With V trimmed by 2 bases and J by 2 bases, 5 bases remained unmatched. CDR3 length: 15 residues. The chain's CDR3 is CASSLGAGGPYEQYF. CDR3 sequence (DNA): TGCGCCAGCAGCTTAGGCGCGGGAGGGCCCTACGAGCAGTACTTC.

The V gene is TRBV7-2, the J gene TRBJ1-2; D ambiguous. CDR1 is SGHTA and CDR2 is FQGNSA in the germline V gene. V was cut by 0 bases and J by 7 bases, with 15 bases left in between. The CDR3 covers 15 residues. CDR3 residues: CASSLASPGRSGYTF. Here the CDR3 DNA reads TGTGCCAGCAGCTTAGCCAGTCCCGGGAGGTCTGGCTACACCTTC.

The chain links TRBV3-1 (or the pseudogene TRBV3-2) to TRBJ1-5; TRBD1 is a possible D gene (6 bases). Germline CDR1 LGHDT, CDR2 YNNKEL (reference sequence). This CDR3 contains 13 residues. Between the trimmed V and J ends, which lost 4 bases and 4 bases, there was a span of 8 bases. The CDR3 is CASSPTGNQPQHF. CDR3 coding DNA: TGTGCCAGCAGCCCCACAGGGAATCAGCCCCAGCATTTT.

CDR3 amino acids: CASSVADQETQYF. The CDR3 DNA reads as TGTGCCAGCAGCGTAGCGGACCAAGAGACCCAGTACTTC. This chain links TRBV9 with TRBJ2-5; D gene ambiguous. V lost 0 bases to trimming and J lost 0 bases, with 3 bases between them. The length of the CDR3 is 13 residues. In germline, CDR1 is SGDLS, CDR2 YYNGEE. Together with reference TRBV9 and TRBJ2-5, the CDR3 gives the full variable domain: DSGVTQTPKHLITATGQRVTLRCSPRSGDLSVYWYQQSLDQGLQFLIQYYNGEERAKGNILERFSAQQFPDLHSELNLSSLELGDSALYFCASSVADQETQYFGPGTRLLVL.

The V and J genes are TRBV9 and TRBJ2-3, with 7 nucleotides matching TRBD1. Trimming took 3 bases from V and 2 from J; bases not matched to a gene: 3. The CDR3 extends over 14 amino acids. Germline values: CDR1 SGDLS, CDR2 YYNGEE. CDR3 sequence (DNA): TGTGCCAGCAGCGGGGGACAGAACACAGATACGCAGTATTTT. Amino acids: CASSGGQNTDTQYF.

The genes are TRBV5-4 and TRBJ1-2, with 9 bases that match TRBD1. The J segment lost 4 bases and the V segment lost 2 bases, leaving 3 bases of the junction unmatched. The germline CDR1 and CDR2 sequences are SGHNT and YYREEE (reference sequence). CDR3 length: 14 amino acids. In DNA, the CDR3 is TGTGCCAGCAGCTTACAGGGGGCCCCCTATGGCTACACCTTC. Translated: CASSLQGAPYGYTF.

The rearrangement joins TRBV7-9 to TRBJ1-2; 8 bases are a match to TRBD1. The CDR3 totals 13 residues. Trimming took 5 bases from V and 8 from J; bases not matched to a gene: 7. The germline V gene has CDR1 SEHNR and CDR2 FQNEAQ (reference sequence). The CDR3 bases are TGTGCCAGCAGCCTACAGGGGGTCAACGGCTACACCTTC. Protein product: CASSLQGVNGYTF.

The J gene is TRBJ2-1, the V gene TRBV19, with TRBD2 matching 14 bases. J lost 0 bases, V lost 3 bases, and 7 bases had no gene match. Germline assignment: CDR1 LNHDA and CDR2 SQIVND (reference sequence). The CDR3 is made up of 19 amino acids. The CDR3 spells CASSMMGLAGASSYNEQFF. CDR3 DNA: TGTGCCAGTAGTATGATGGGACTAGCGGGGGCCAGCTCCTACAATGAGCAGTTCTTC.

The chain carries TRBV19 and TRBJ1-4, with D maybe TRBD1 (6 bases). Looked up from germline, CDR1 is LNHDA and CDR2 is SQIVND (reference sequence). Trimming removed 4 bases at V and 5 bases at J, with 8 bases between. CDR3 length: 13 residues. The CDR3 reads CASSNRVNEKLFF. Written as DNA, the CDR3 is TGTGCCAGTAGTAACAGGGTCAATGAAAAACTGTTTTTT. The full variable domain, its missing parts supplied by reference TRBV19 and TRBJ1-4, is DGGITQSPKYLFRKEGQNVTLSCEQNLNHDAMYWYRQDPGQGLRLIYYSQIVNDFQKGDIAEGYSVSREKKESFPLTVTSAQKNPTAFYLCASSNRVNEKLFFGSGTQLSVL.

CDR3 protein: CGGAVGNEQFF. DNA for the CDR3: TGCGGGGGGGCAGTTGGGAATGAGCAGTTCTTC. The chain combines TRBV20-1 with TRBJ2-1; D may be TRBD2 (7 bases). This CDR3 contains 11 residues. CDR1 is DFQATT, CDR2 SNEGSKA, per germline (reference sequence).

V and J are TRBV27 and TRBJ2-4; D may be TRBD2 (5 bases). V was cut by 3 bases and J by 3 bases, with 15 bases left in between. The V gene's germline CDR1 is MNHEY and CDR2 SMNVEV (reference sequence). The CDR3 loop spans 16 amino acids. CDR3 sequence (DNA): TGTGCCAGCAGTTTTTTAGCGATCGGAGGCAAAAACATTCAGTACTTC. This codes for CASSFLAIGGKNIQYF.

The gene calls are TRBV4-2 and TRBJ1-2; D remains unclear. Between the trimmed V and J ends, which lost 1 base and 1 base, there was a span of 7 bases. Germline assignment: CDR1 LGHNA and CDR2 YNFKEQ. This CDR3 has 14 residues. CDR3 in DNA: TGTGCCAGCAGCCAAGGTACGAGTAACTATGGCTACACCTTC. This encodes CASSQGTSNYGYTF.

In DNA form, the CDR3 reads TGTGCCAGCAGTGAACGGGACAGCGGCACCGGGGAGCTGTTTTTT. Residues: CASSERDSGTGELFF. The J gene is TRBJ2-2, the V gene TRBV6-1, with 7 nucleotides matching TRBD1. Germline V lookup: CDR1 MNHNS, CDR2 SASEGT. Germline trimming cut 2 bases from V and 4 bases from J; bases unmatched to any gene: 4. CDR3 size: 15 residues.

DNA for the CDR3: TGTGCCAGTAGTCCTATAGCGGAGGTGGGTGGCAATGAGCAGTTCTTC. Its translation is CASSPIAEVGGNEQFF. The chain links TRBV19 to TRBJ2-1; a weak D match, TRBD2 (6 bases). V was clipped by 5 bases and J by 6 bases, with 20 bases between them. The CDR3 is made up of 16 amino acids. CDR1 is LNHDA and CDR2 is SQIVND in the germline V gene (reference sequence).

The rearrangement uses TRBV5-3 and TRBJ1-3; 7 bases match TRBD1. TRBV5-3 is treated as an ORF (open reading frame) with a function not yet certain. V lost 4 bases and J lost 2; bases outside the gene matches: 6. The CDR3 has 15 amino acids. CDR3 sequence (DNA): TGTGCCAGAAGCCCGAGTGGGACAGCTGGAAACACCATATATTTT. Protein: CARSPSGTAGNTIYF.

The chain combines TRBV19 with TRBJ1-5; no definite D call. Germline V lookup: CDR1 LNHDA, CDR2 SQIVND (reference sequence). V was shortened by 1 base and J by 1 base, with 8 bases between the two germline ends. The CDR3 length is 15 residues. CDR3 sequence (DNA): TGTGCCAGTAGTATAGCGTCGGAGAGCAATCAGCCCCAGCATTTT. Its protein is CASSIASESNQPQHF.